This T cell receptor beta chain was sequenced during a study of blood T cell repertoires in COVID-19. As for the study in general: Italy, Spain and the United States were the sources of the convalescent and acute COVID-19 samples. PBMCs, B-cell-depleted T cells, or T cells were the source of the cDNA or gDNA that made up the material.

Patients of the Seattle cohort, enrolled during active infection, were followed longitudinally. Germline V gives CDR1 MNHNY, CDR2 SVGAGI (reference sequence). The CDR3 runs to 13 residues. The V end lost 0 bases, the J end lost 3 bases, and 5 bases lay between the germline ends. Authors' data handling: It was from reference gene primer amplification that nucleated cell counts were estimated. TCRdb's copy holds only in-frame clones and misses some; the assay was immunoSEQ multiplex PCR. The V and J calls and clone size come from that table; D and trimming were worked out from the DNA. The table records under 200,000 clones, 70% to 90% of them present only once.

V and J are TRBV6-6 and TRBJ1-1; D gene uncertain. The source of this sequence is a woman older than 75 with COVID-19, enrolled during active disease. The sample consisted of peripheral blood. The CDR3 region has the DNA TGTGCCAGCAGTTACTCGGCGGACACTGAAGCTTTCTTT. Amino acids: CASSYSADTEAFF.